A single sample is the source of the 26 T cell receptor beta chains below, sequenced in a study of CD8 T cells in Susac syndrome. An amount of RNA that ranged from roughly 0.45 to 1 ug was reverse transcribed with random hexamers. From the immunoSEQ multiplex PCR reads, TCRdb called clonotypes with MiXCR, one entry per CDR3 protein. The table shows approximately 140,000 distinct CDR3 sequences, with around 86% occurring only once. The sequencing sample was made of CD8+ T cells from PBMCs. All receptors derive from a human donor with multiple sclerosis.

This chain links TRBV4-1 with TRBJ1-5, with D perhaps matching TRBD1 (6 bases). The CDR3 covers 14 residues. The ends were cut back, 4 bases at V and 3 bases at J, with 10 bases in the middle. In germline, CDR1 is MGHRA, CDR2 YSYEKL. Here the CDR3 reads CASSRWDTNQPQHF. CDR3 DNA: TGCGCCAGCAGCCGCTGGGACACCAATCAGCCCCAGCATTTT.

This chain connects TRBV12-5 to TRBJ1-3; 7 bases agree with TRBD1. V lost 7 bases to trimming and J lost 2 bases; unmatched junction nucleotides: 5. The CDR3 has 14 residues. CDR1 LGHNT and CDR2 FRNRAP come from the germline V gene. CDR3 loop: CASAPQGTGNTIYF. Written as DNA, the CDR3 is TGTGCTAGTGCCCCACAGGGGACTGGAAACACCATATATTTT.

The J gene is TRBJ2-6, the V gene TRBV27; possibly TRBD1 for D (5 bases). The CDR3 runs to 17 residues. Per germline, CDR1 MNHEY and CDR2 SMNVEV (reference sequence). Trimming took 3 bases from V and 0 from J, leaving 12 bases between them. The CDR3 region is CASSFVQERSGANVLTF. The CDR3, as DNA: TGTGCCAGCAGTTTTGTACAGGAGCGCTCTGGGGCCAACGTCCTGACTTTC.

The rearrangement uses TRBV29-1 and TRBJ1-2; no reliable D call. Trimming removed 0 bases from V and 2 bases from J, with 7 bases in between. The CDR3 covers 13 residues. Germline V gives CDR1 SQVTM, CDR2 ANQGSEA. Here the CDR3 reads CSVEDGVNYGYTF. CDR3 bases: TGCAGCGTTGAAGATGGTGTAAACTATGGCTACACCTTC.

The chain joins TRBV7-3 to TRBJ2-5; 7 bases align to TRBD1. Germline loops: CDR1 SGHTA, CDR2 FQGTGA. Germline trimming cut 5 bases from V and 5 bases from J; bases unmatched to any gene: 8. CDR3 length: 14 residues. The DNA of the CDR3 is TGTGCCAGCAGCCTACAGGGGCGCACGGAGACCCAGTACTTC. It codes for CASSLQGRTETQYF.

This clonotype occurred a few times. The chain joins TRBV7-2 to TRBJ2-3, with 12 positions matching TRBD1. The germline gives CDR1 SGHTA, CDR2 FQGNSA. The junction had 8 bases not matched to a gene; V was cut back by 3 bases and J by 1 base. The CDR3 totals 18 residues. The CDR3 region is CASSFPGQGAFGTDTQYF. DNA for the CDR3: TGTGCCAGCAGCTTCCCGGGACAGGGGGCGTTTGGCACAGATACGCAGTATTTT.

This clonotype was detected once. The CDR3 coding sequence is TGTGCCACCAGTGATAGGGAGGGCAGGCGCACAGATACGCAGTATTTT. Translating gives CATSDREGRRTDTQYF. The rearrangement uses TRBV24-1 and TRBJ2-3; 7 bases map to TRBD2. V dropped 3 bases and J dropped 1; count of bases not matched to a gene: 6. The germline CDR1 and CDR2 sequences are KGHDR and SFDVKD. This CDR3 is built from 16 residues.

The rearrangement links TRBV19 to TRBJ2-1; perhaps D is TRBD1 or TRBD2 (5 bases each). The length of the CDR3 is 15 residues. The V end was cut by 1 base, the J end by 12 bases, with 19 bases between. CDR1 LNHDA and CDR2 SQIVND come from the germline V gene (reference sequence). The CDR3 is CASSIGDRSATGQFF. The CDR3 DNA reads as TGTGCCAGTAGTATAGGGGACCGATCCGCGACGGGGCAGTTCTTC.

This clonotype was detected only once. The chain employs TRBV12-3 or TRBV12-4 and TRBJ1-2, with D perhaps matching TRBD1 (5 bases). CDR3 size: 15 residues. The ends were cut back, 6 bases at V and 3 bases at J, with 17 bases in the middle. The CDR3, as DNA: TGTGCCAGCAGCCCATGGGGGGGGAACGACTATGGCTACACCTTC. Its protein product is CASSPWGGNDYGYTF.

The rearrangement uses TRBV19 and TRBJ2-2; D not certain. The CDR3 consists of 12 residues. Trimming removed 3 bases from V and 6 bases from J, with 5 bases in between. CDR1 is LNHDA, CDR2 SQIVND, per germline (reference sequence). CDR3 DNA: TGTGCCAGTAGTATGTGGGCCGGGGAGCTGTTTTTT. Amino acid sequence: CASSMWAGELFF.

The CDR3 protein is CSARPTSGKRTPSYNEQFF. The DNA for the CDR3 is TGCAGTGCACGACCGACTAGCGGGAAAAGGACCCCCTCCTACAATGAGCAGTTCTTC. The chain combines TRBV20-1 with TRBJ2-1, with 11 bases aligning to TRBD2. The V and J ends lost 6 bases and 0 bases, in that order; junction bases with no gene match: 16. Germline CDR1 reads DFQATT; CDR2 reads SNEGSKA (reference sequence). There are 19 residues in the CDR3.

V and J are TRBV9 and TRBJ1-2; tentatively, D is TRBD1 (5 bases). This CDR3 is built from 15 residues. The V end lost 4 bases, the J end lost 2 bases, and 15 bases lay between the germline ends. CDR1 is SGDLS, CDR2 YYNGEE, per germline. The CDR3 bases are TGTGCCAGCAGCCCCCGAGGGGATACCAACTATGGCTACACCTTC. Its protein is CASSPRGDTNYGYTF.

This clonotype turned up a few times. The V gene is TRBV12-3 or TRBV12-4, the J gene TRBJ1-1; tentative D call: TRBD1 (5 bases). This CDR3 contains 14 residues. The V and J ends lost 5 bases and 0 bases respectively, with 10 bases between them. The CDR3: CASSEDTMNTEAFF. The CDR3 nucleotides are TGTGCCAGCAGTGAGGACACAATGAACACTGAAGCTTTCTTT.

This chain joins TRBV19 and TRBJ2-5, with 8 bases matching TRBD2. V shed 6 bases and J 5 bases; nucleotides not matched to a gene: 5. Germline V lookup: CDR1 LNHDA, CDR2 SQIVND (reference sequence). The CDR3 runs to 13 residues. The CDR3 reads CASRAPGGETQYF. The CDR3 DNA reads TGTGCCAGTAGAGCGCCGGGAGGGGAGACCCAGTACTTC.

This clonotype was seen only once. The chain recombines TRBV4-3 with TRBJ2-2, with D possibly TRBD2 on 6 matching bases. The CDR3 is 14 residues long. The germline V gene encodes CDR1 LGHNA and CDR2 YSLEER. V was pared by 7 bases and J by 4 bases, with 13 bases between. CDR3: CASTPGVGTGELFF. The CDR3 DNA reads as TGCGCCAGCACCCCGGGAGTCGGCACCGGGGAGCTGTTTTTT.

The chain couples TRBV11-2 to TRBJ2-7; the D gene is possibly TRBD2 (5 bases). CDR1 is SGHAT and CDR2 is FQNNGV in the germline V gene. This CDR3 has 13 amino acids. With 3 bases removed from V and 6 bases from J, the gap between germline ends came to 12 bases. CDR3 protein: CASSFSPGSEQYV. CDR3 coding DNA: TGTGCCAGCAGCTTCTCCCCGGGAAGCGAGCAGTACGTC.

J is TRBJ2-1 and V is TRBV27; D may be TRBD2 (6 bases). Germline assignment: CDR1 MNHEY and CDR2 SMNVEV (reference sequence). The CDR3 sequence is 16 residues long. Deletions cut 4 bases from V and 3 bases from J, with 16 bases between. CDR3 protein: CASSSPSSAGYNEQFF. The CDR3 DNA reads TGTGCCAGCAGTTCCCCCTCTAGCGCGGGCTACAATGAGCAGTTCTTC.

DNA of the CDR3: TGTGCCAGCAGCCAAGGTGAAGTCTCAGGGTTGGGCTACACCTTC. As protein: CASSQGEVSGLGYTF. V usage is TRBV14 and J usage is TRBJ1-2, with D possibly matching TRBD1 (5 bases). This CDR3 contains 15 residues. V lost 1 base and J 8 bases, leaving 17 bases between the germline ends. Germline CDR1 reads SGHDN; CDR2 reads FVKESK.

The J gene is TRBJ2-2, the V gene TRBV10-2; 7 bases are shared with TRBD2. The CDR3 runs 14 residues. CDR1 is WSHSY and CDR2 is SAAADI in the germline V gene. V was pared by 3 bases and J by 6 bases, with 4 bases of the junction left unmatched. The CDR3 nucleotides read TGCGCCAGCAGTGACCGGGACTACCCCGGGGAGCTGTTTTTT. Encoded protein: CASSDRDYPGELFF.

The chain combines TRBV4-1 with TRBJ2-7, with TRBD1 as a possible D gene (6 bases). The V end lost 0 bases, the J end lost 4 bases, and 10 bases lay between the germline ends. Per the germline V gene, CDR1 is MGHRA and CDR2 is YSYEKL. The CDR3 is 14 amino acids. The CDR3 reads CASSQDRGPYEQYF. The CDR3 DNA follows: TGCGCCAGCAGCCAAGACAGGGGCCCTTACGAGCAGTACTTC.

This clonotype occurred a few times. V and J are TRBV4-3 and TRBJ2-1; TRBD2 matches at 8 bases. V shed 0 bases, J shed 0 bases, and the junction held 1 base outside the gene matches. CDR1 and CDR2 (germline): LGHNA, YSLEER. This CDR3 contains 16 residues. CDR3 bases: TGCGCCAGCAGCCAAGACGGGACTAGCTCCTACAATGAGCAGTTCTTC. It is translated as CASSQDGTSSYNEQFF.

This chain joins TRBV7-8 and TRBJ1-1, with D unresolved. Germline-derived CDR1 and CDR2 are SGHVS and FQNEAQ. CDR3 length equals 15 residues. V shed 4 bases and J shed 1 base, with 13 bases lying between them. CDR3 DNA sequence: TGTGCCAGCAGCTCCGACCAGGCCTGGAACACTGAAGCTTTCTTT. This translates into CASSSDQAWNTEAFF.

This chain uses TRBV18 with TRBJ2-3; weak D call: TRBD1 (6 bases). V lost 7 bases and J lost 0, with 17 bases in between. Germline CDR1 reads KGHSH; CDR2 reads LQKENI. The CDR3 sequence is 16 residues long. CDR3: CASCPVNRVSTDTQYF. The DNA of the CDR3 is TGTGCCAGCTGCCCCGTCAACAGGGTCAGCACAGATACGCAGTATTTT.

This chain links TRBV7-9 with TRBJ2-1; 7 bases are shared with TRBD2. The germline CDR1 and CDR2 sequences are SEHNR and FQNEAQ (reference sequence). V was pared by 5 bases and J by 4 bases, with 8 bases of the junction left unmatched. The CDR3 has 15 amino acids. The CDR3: CASSPEASGYNEQFF. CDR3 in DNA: TGTGCCAGCAGCCCAGAGGCTAGCGGATACAATGAGCAGTTCTTC.

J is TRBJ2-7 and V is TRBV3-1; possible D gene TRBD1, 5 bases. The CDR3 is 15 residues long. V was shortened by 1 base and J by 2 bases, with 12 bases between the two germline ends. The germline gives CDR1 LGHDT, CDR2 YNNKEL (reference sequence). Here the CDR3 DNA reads TGTGCCAGCAGCCAAGTCTCCGGCAGGGCCTACGAGCAGTACTTC. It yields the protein CASSQVSGRAYEQYF.

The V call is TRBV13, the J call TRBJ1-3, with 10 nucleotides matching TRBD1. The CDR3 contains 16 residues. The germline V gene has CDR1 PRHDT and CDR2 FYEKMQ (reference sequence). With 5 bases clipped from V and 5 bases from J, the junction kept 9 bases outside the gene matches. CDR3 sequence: CASSLRQGALRNTIYF. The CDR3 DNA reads TGTGCCAGCAGCCTTCGACAGGGGGCTCTAAGAAACACCATATATTTT.